Included here is one T cell receptor (beta chain) sequence, with context. The data were taken from a study of blood T cell repertoires in COVID-19. Sequencing was performed with immunoSEQ multiplex PCR; in TCRdb, only in-frame clones are kept and a portion is missing. The table records some 64,000 clones, 70% to 85% of them present only once. V gave up 4 bases and J gave up 3 bases; unmatched junction bases: 7. The CDR3 covers 15 residues. Looked up from germline, CDR1 is SGHTA and CDR2 is FQGNSA. The source material was peripheral blood. The receptor's source is a man aged 60 to 69 with acute or convalescent COVID-19. The chain has TRBV7-2 and TRBJ2-7; TRBD1 matches at 9 bases. CDR3 loop: CASSSQDRGHYEQYF. The CDR3 coding sequence is TGTGCCAGCAGCTCTCAGGACAGGGGACACTACGAGCAGTACTTC.